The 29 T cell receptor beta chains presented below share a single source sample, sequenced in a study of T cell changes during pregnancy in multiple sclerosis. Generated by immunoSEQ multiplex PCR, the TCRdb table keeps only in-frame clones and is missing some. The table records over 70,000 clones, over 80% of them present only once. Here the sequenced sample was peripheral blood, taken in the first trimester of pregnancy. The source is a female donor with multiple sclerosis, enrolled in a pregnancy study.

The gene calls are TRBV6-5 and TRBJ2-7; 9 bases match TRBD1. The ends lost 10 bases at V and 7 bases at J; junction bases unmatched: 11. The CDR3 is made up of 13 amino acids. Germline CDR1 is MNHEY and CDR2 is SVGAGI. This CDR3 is CATLLDRGGEQYF. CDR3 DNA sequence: TGTGCCACGCTTCTGGACAGGGGAGGGGAGCAGTACTTC.

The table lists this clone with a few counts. CDR3 loop: CASSLRTGNTEAFF. The CDR3 DNA sequence: TGTGCCAGCAGCTTGCGGACAGGGAACACTGAAGCTTTCTTT. The chain uses TRBV7-9 and TRBJ1-1; 7 positions match TRBD1. The CDR3 has 14 amino acids. J lost 1 base, V lost 3 bases, and 2 bases had no gene match. The germline gives CDR1 SEHNR, CDR2 FQNEAQ (reference sequence).

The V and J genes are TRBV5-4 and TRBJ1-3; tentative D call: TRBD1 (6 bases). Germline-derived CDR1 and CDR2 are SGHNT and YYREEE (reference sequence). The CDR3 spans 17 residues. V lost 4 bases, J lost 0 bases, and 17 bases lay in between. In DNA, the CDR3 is TGTGCCAGCAGCCAAGGTCCCGGGACACGCTCTGGAAACACCATATATTTT. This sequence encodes CASSQGPGTRSGNTIYF.

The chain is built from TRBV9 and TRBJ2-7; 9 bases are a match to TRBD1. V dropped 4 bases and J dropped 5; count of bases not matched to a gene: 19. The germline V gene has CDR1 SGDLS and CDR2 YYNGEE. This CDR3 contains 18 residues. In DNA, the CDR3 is TGTGCCAGCAGCACACAATCTGCCCCGGGACAGGGAGGCCACGAGCAGTACTTC. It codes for CASSTQSAPGQGGHEQYF.

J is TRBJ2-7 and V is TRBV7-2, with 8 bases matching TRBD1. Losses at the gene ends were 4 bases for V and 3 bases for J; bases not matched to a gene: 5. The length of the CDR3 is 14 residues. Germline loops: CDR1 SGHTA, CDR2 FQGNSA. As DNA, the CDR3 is TGTGCCAGCAGCTCGCCGGGACAGGACTACGAGCAGTACTTC. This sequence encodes CASSSPGQDYEQYF.

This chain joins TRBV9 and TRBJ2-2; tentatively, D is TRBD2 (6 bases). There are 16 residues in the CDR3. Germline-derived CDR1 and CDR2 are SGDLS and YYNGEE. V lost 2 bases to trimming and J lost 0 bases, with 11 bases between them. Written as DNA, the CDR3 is TGTGCCAGCAGCGTCGGGGGACCTACGAACACCGGGGAGCTGTTTTTT. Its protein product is CASSVGGPTNTGELFF.

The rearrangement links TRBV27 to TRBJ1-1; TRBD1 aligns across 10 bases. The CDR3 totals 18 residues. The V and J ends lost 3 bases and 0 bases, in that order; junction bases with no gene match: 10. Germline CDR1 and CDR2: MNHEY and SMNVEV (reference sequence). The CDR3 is CASSLTPGQGIMNTEAFF. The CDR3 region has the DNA TGTGCCAGCAGTTTGACCCCGGGACAGGGGATTATGAACACTGAAGCTTTCTTT.

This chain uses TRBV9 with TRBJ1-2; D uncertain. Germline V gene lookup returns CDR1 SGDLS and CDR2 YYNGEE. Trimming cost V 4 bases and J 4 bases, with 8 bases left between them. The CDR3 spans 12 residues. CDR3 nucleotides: TGTGCCAGCAGCCCCCCCGGCTATGGCTACACCTTC. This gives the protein CASSPPGYGYTF.

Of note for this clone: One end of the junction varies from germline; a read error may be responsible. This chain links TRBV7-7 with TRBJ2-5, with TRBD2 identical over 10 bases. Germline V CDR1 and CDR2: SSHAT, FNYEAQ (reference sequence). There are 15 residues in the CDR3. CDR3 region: CASSLGTSVQETQYF. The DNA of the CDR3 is TGTGCTAGCAGCCTCGGGACTAGCGTTCAGGAGACCCAGTACTTC.

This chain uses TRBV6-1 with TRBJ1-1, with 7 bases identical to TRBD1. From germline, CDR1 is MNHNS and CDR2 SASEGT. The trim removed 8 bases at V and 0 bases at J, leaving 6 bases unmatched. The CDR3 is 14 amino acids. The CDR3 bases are TGTGCCAGCGGCAGGGACAGCATGAACACTGAAGCTTTCTTT. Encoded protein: CASGRDSMNTEAFF.

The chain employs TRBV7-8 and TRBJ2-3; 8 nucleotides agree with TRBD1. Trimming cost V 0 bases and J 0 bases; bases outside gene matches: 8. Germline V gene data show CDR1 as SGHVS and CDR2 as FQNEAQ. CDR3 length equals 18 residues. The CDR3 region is CASSLATTGQASTDTQYF. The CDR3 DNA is TGTGCCAGCAGCTTAGCTACAACGGGACAGGCTAGCACAGATACGCAGTATTTT.

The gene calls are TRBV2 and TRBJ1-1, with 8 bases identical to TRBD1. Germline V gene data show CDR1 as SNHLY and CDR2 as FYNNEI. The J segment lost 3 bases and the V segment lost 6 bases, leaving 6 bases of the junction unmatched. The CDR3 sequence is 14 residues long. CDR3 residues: CASSYGDRYTEAFF. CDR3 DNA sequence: TGTGCCAGCAGCTACGGGGACAGGTACACTGAAGCTTTCTTT. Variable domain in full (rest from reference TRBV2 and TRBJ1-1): EPEVTQTPSHQVTQMGQEVILRCVPISNHLYFYWYRQILGQKVEFLVSFYNNEISEKSEIFDDQFSVERPDGSNFTLKIRSTKLEDSAMYFCASSYGDRYTEAFFGQGTRLTVV.

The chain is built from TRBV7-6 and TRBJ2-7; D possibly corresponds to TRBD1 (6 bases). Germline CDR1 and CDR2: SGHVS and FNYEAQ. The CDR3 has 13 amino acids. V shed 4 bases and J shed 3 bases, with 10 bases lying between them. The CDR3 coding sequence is TGTGCCAGCAGCTCGACAGGTGACTACGAGCAGTACTTC. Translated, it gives CASSSTGDYEQYF.

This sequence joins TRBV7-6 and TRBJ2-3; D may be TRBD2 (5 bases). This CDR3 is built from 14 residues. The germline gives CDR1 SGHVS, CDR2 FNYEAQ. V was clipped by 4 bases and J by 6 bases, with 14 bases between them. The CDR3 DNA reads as TGTGCCAGCAGCTCCTCGGCCGGGGTGGATACGCAGTATTTT. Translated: CASSSSAGVDTQYF.

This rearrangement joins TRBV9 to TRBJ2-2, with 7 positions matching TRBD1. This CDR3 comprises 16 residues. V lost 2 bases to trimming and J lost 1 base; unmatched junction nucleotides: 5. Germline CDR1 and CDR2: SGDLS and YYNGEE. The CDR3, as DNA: TGTGCCAGCAGCGTCGACAGGGCAGAGAACACCGGGGAGCTGTTTTTT. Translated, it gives CASSVDRAENTGELFF.

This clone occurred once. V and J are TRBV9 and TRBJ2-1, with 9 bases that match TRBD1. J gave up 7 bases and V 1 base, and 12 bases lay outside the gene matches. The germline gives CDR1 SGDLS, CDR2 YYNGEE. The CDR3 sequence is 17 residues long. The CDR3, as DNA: TGTGCCAGCAGCGTAAACCCGAGGGGGACAGGGAAGAATGAGCAGTTCTTC. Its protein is CASSVNPRGTGKNEQFF.

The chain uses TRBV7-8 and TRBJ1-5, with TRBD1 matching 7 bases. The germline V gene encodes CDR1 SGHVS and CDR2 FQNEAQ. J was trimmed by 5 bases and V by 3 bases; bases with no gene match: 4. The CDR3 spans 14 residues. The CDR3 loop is CASSFGDSYQPQHF. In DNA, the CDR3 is TGTGCCAGCAGCTTCGGGGACAGCTATCAGCCCCAGCATTTT.

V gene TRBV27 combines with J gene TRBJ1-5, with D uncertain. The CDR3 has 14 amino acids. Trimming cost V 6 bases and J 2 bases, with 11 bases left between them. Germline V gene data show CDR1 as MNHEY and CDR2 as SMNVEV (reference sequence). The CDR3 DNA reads TGTGCCAGCAGCCCGCACAGTGGCAATCAGCCCCAGCATTTT. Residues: CASSPHSGNQPQHF.

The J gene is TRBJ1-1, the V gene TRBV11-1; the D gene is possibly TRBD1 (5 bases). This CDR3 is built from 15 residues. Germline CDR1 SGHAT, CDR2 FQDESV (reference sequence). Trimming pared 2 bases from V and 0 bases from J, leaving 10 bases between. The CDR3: CASSLKRGMNTEAFF. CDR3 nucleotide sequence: TGTGCCAGCAGCTTAAAACGGGGGATGAACACTGAAGCTTTCTTT.

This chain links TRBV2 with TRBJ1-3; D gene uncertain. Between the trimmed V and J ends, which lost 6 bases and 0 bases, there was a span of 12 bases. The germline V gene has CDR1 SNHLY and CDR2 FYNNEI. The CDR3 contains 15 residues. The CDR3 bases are TGTGCCAGCAGCCCCGAGGGTATCTCTGGAAACACCATATATTTT. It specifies CASSPEGISGNTIYF.

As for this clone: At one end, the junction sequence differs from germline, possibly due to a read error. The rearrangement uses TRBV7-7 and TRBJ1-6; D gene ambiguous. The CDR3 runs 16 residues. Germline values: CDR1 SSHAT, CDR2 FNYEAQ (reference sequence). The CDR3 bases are TGTGCTAGCAGCTTAACTCAGGATAAGAGTAATTCACCCCTCCACTTT. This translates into CASSLTQDKSNSPLHF.

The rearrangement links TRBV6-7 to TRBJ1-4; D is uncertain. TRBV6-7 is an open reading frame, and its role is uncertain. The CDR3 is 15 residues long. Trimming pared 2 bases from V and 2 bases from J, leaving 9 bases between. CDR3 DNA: TGTGCCAGCAGTTACCCGGGGTGGACTAATGAAAAACTGTTTTTT. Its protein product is CASSYPGWTNEKLFF.

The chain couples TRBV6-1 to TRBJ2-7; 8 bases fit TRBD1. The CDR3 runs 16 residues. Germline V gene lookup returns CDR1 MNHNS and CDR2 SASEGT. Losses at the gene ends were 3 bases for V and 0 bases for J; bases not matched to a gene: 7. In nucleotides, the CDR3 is TGTGCCAGCAGTGACAACCGACAGGGGTTCTCCTACGAGCAGTACTTC. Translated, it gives CASSDNRQGFSYEQYF.

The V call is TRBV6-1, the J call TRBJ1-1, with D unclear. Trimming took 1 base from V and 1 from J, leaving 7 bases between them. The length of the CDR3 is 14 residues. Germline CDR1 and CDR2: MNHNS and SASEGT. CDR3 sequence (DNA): TGTGCCAGCAGTGAAGTTTCCAGGAACACTGAAGCTTTCTTT. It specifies CASSEVSRNTEAFF.

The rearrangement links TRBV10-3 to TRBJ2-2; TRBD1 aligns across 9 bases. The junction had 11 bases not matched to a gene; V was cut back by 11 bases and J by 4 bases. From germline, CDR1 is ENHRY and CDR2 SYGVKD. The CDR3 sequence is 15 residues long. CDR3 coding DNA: TGTGCCGCGACCACAGGGGGCTCGGGCACCGGGGAGCTGTTTTTT. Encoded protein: CAATTGGSGTGELFF.

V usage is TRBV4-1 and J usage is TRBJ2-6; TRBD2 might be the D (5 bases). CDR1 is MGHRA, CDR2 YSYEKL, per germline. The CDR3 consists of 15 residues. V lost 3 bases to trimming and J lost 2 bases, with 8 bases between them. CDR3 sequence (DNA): TGCGCCAGCAGCCAGCGGGCGGCTGGGGCCAACGTCCTGACTTTC. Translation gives CASSQRAAGANVLTF.

The CDR3 DNA follows: TGTGCCAGCAGTCCCACGGGTGTGGACTATGGCTACACCTTC. This codes for CASSPTGVDYGYTF. The chain has TRBV6-5 and TRBJ1-2; D is uncertain. The germline V gene encodes CDR1 MNHEY and CDR2 SVGAGI. This CDR3 is built from 14 residues. The V and J ends lost 5 bases and 3 bases respectively, with 13 bases between them.

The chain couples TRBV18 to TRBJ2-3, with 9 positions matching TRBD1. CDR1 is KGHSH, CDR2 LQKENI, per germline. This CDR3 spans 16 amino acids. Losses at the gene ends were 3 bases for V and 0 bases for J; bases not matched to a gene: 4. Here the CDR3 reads CASSPSGQGSTDTQYF. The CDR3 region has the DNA TGTGCCAGCTCACCCTCGGGACAGGGAAGCACAGATACGCAGTATTTT.

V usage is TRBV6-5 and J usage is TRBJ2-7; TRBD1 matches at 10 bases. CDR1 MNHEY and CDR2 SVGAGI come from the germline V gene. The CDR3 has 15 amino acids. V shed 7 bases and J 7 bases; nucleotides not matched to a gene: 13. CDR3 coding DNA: TGTGCCAGCAACGGACCGGGACAGGGGCAGAGGGAGCAGTACTTC. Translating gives CASNGPGQGQREQYF.